Presented here are 15 T cell receptor beta chains from one specimen sequenced in a study of blood T cells in healthy people across ages. Together with a sample-barcoded 5' primer, a J-beta primer mix was included in a second PCR lasting about 6 to 12 cycles. TCRdb analysed the 5' RACE reads with MiXCR anew, one entry per CDR3 protein. The table has fewer than 2,000,000 distinct CDR3 sequences, roughly 32% seen once; the top ten hold around 10%. The material sequenced was blood. All receptors come from a woman in her 30s in good health.

J is TRBJ2-7 and V is TRBV21-1; TRBD2 is the table's D call and was not checked against the DNA. TRBV21-1 corresponds to a pseudogene. The CDR3 consists of 17 residues. The CDR3, as DNA: TGTGCCAGCAGCAAGACTGCGGAGCTAAGCGGGGCTTACGAGCAGTACTTC. This sequence encodes CASSKTAELSGAYEQYF.

The rearrangement links TRBV12-3 or TRBV12-4 to TRBJ2-7, with TRBD2 matching 12 bases. V gave up 5 bases and J gave up 0 bases; unmatched junction bases: 11. The CDR3 sequence is 18 residues long. As DNA, the CDR3 is TGTGCCAGCAGTCGCTCCGGGACTAGCGGGTTGAGCTCCTACGAGCAGTACTTC. Encoded protein: CASSRSGTSGLSSYEQYF.

The chain is built from TRBV4-1 and TRBJ2-7; D is possibly TRBD2 (5 bases). Looked up from germline, CDR1 is MGHRA and CDR2 is YSYEKL. The CDR3 totals 17 residues. Trimming took off 1 base at V and 6 bases at J, with 22 bases between the two ends. CDR3: CASSQGNGKGHGREQYF. In nucleotides, the CDR3 is TGCGCCAGCAGCCAAGGCAACGGGAAAGGGCATGGGCGCGAGCAGTACTTC.

This clonotype was seen a handful of times. This sequence joins TRBV7-2 and TRBJ1-2, with TRBD1 as a possible D gene (5 bases). This CDR3 comprises 13 residues. Trimming took 9 bases from V and 8 from J, leaving 19 bases between them. CDR1 and CDR2 from the germline V gene are SGHTA and FQGNSA. The CDR3 region is CASDQGLISGYTF. Written as DNA, the CDR3 is TGTGCCAGTGACCAGGGTTTGATTTCGGGCTACACCTTC.

This clonotype was found a few times. The germline gene is not matched at one end of the junction; a read error may be the cause. V is TRBV7-2 and J is TRBJ2-5, with a tentative D call TRBD2 (6 bases). Germline CDR1 reads SGHTA; CDR2 reads FQGNSA. The CDR3 contains 14 residues. The CDR3 spells CASSPWGGEEAQYF. CDR3 nucleotides: TGTGCCAGCAGCCCGTGGGGAGGAGAAGAGGCCCAGTACTTC.

In DNA form, the CDR3 reads TGTGCCATCAGGGACGGCATACTGTATGGCTACACCTTC. It is translated as CAIRDGILYGYTF. This chain joins TRBV10-3 and TRBJ1-2; D unclear. The length of the CDR3 is 13 residues. Trimming cost V 6 bases and J 5 bases, with 13 bases left between them. CDR1 is ENHRY, CDR2 SYGVKD, per germline.

V is TRBV28 and J is TRBJ2-7, with 7 bases identical to TRBD2. The V gene end was trimmed by 6 bases and the J gene end by 6 bases; junction bases not matched to a gene: 17. Looked up from germline, CDR1 is MDHEN and CDR2 is SYDVKM. The CDR3 contains 16 residues. CDR3 protein: CASRPQREGLTVEQYF. The CDR3, as DNA: TGTGCCAGCAGACCCCAGAGGGAGGGCCTTACAGTCGAGCAGTACTTC.

This clonotype came up a few times. The chain links TRBV2 to TRBJ2-1; D remains unclear. This CDR3 contains 14 residues. V dropped 1 base and J dropped 8 bases, with 12 bases sitting between them. The germline V gene has CDR1 SNHLY and CDR2 FYNNEI. For the CDR3, the DNA is TGTGCCAGCAGTGAAGGGCTAGTGGGCGATGAGCAGTTCTTC. It is translated as CASSEGLVGDEQFF.

This chain connects TRBV12-3 or TRBV12-4 to TRBJ2-1; D may be TRBD2 (7 bases). The CDR3 runs to 16 residues. V gave up 8 bases and J gave up 5 bases, with 22 bases separating them. In DNA form, the CDR3 reads TGTGCCAGCCAAGGGGGGGGCTATCTCTGGGACAATGAGCAGTTCTTC. Translation: CASQGGGYLWDNEQFF.

The rearrangement joins TRBV9 to TRBJ2-7; 9 bases match TRBD2. This CDR3 region has 15 residues. Germline V lookup: CDR1 SGDLS, CDR2 YYNGEE. The V gene end was trimmed by 4 bases and the J gene end by 4 bases; junction bases not matched to a gene: 9. CDR3 sequence reads: CASSPQAGGRYEQYF. The CDR3 bases are TGTGCCAGCAGCCCCCAGGCGGGGGGGCGGTACGAGCAGTACTTC.

This clonotype came up a few times. The chain has TRBV29-1 and TRBJ2-3; a possible D gene is TRBD2 (5 bases). Per the germline V gene, CDR1 is SQVTM and CDR2 is ANQGSEA. Trimming cost V 4 bases and J 1 base, with 15 bases left between them. The CDR3 runs to 15 residues. The CDR3 DNA is TGCAGCGTTGTGGTTGAGAGGGTGGGCACAGATACGCAGTATTTT. Its protein product is CSVVVERVGTDTQYF.

This clonotype has only a few counts. This rearrangement joins TRBV4-1 to TRBJ2-7; 7 bases match TRBD1. This CDR3 has 14 amino acids. Germline CDR1 reads MGHRA; CDR2 reads YSYEKL. V shed 2 bases and J 2 bases; nucleotides not matched to a gene: 3. CDR3 nucleotides: TGCGCCAGCAGCCAATCCACAGGGGCCTACGAGCAGTACTTC. Translating gives CASSQSTGAYEQYF.

The chain links TRBV7-9 to TRBJ1-1; 7 bases line up with TRBD1. Looked up from germline, CDR1 is SEHNR and CDR2 is FQNEAQ (reference sequence). The CDR3 is 13 residues long. With V trimmed by 4 bases and J by 7 bases, 6 bases remained unmatched. The CDR3 here is CASSYGTVDEAFF. CDR3 nucleotides: TGTGCCAGCAGCTACGGGACAGTCGATGAAGCTTTCTTT. The whole variable domain, remainder taken from reference TRBV7-9 and TRBJ1-1, is DTGVSQNPRHKITKRGQNVTFRCDPISEHNRLYWYRQTLGQGPEFLTYFQNEAQLEKSRLLSDRFSAERPKGSFSTLEIQRTEQGDSAMYLCASSYGTVDEAFFGQGTRLTVV.

This clonotype was recorded only once. This chain joins TRBV20-1 and TRBJ2-4; D is uncertain. The CDR3 extends over 13 amino acids. Trimming left V 6 bases short and J 3 bases short, with 12 bases between. From germline, CDR1 is DFQATT and CDR2 SNEGSKA (reference sequence). This CDR3 is CSASGPIKNIQYF. CDR3 bases: TGCAGTGCCTCAGGTCCAATCAAAAACATTCAGTACTTC.

This rearrangement joins TRBV7-9 to TRBJ1-5; no clear D gene. The V and J ends lost 5 bases and 0 bases respectively, with 11 bases between them. This CDR3 is 15 amino acids long. Per the germline V gene, CDR1 is SEHNR and CDR2 is FQNEAQ (reference sequence). This CDR3 is CASSLGRNSNQPQHF. The CDR3 nucleotides read TGTGCCAGCAGCCTCGGGCGTAATAGCAATCAGCCCCAGCATTTT. Combining the CDR3 with reference TRBV7-9 and TRBJ1-5 gives the whole variable domain DTGVSQNPRHKITKRGQNVTFRCDPISEHNRLYWYRQTLGQGPEFLTYFQNEAQLEKSRLLSDRFSAERPKGSFSTLEIQRTEQGDSAMYLCASSLGRNSNQPQHFGDGTRLSIL.